The 30 T cell receptor beta chains below come from one sample, sequenced in a study of response to subunit inactivated influenza vaccine. Via MiXCR, TCRdb re-called the RT-PCR reads, giving one row per CDR3 protein. The repertoire consists of about 500,000 distinct CDR3 sequences, with 16% occurring once and the leading ten covering roughly 3%. The input for sequencing was CD4+ T cells sorted from PBMCs, taken around 2 years after vaccination. The receptor set was obtained from a man between 45 and 75 years old who received an inactivated influenza vaccine.

This clonotype was detected ten times or more. This chain links TRBV28 with TRBJ1-5; D ambiguous. V gave up 5 bases and J gave up 0 bases, with 5 bases separating them. The CDR3 is 13 residues long. Germline values: CDR1 MDHEN, CDR2 SYDVKM. The CDR3 DNA follows: TGTGCCAGCAGTCCTGATAGCAATCAGCCCCAGCATTTT. Protein sequence: CASSPDSNQPQHF.

The chain couples TRBV10-2 to TRBJ2-1; tentatively, D is TRBD1 (5 bases). Trimming took off 2 bases at V and 10 bases at J, with 21 bases between the two ends. CDR3 length: 16 amino acids. Germline CDR1 reads WSHSY; CDR2 reads SAAADI. CDR3 bases: TGCGCCAGCAGTGAGCCTCGCGCCCGGGCCCACAGGGAGCAGTTCTTC. Amino acids: CASSEPRARAHREQFF.

The sample holds a few counts of this clonotype. The chain employs TRBV29-1 and TRBJ2-5; maybe TRBD2 (5 bases). CDR1 and CDR2 from the germline V gene are SQVTM and ANQGSEA. V dropped 7 bases and J dropped 6 bases, with 21 bases sitting between them. CDR3 length: 14 amino acids. The CDR3 region is CSATGVLIVKTQYF. DNA for the CDR3: TGCAGCGCTACCGGGGTTCTGATTGTGAAGACCCAGTACTTC.

The chain combines TRBV12-3 or TRBV12-4 with TRBJ1-1; D may be TRBD1 (5 bases). Trimming removed 5 bases at V and 0 bases at J, with 10 bases between. The CDR3 extends over 14 amino acids. The CDR3 DNA sequence: TGTGCCAGCAGTCGATCAGGGTTGAACACTGAAGCTTTCTTT. Amino acids: CASSRSGLNTEAFF.

The V call is TRBV7-9, the J call TRBJ2-7, with a weak D call TRBD2 (5 bases). CDR1 is SEHNR and CDR2 is FQNEAQ in the germline V gene (reference sequence). Trimming cost V 8 bases and J 4 bases, with 12 bases left between them. The CDR3 runs 12 residues. This chain's CDR3 is CASGESPYEQYF. For the CDR3, the DNA is TGTGCCAGCGGGGAGTCCCCGTACGAGCAGTACTTC.

This clonotype was picked up a small number of times. This chain connects TRBV12-3 or TRBV12-4 to TRBJ1-2, with D possibly being TRBD1 (5 bases). The CDR3 runs to 14 residues. V gave up 5 bases and J gave up 5 bases, with 15 bases separating them. This CDR3 is CASSPGGAAYGYTF. In DNA form, the CDR3 reads TGTGCCAGCAGTCCCGGAGGGGCCGCATATGGCTACACCTTC.

The chain has TRBV3-1 and TRBJ1-1; unclear D gene. This CDR3 is built from 12 residues. From germline, CDR1 is LGHDT and CDR2 YNNKEL (reference sequence). Trimming stripped 7 bases from V and 1 base from J, with 7 bases between. CDR3 in DNA: TGTGCCAGCACCCGGGGGAACACTGAAGCTTTCTTT. This encodes CASTRGNTEAFF. The full variable domain, in which reference TRBV3-1 and TRBJ1-1 provide the parts outside the CDR3, is DTAVSQTPKYLVTQMGNDKSIKCEQNLGHDTMYWYKQDSKKFLKIMFSYNNKELIINETVPNRFSPKSPDKAHLNLHINSLELGDSAVYFCASTRGNTEAFFGQGTRLTVV.

This clonotype occurred many times. The V call is TRBV15, the J call TRBJ2-1, with D maybe TRBD2 (6 bases). The germline gives CDR1 LNHNV, CDR2 YYDKDF (reference sequence). The CDR3 loop spans 15 amino acids. Trimming shortened V by 8 bases and J by 1 base, and 15 bases separated the two germline ends. The CDR3 DNA sequence: TGTGCCACCGGGAGCGTCAGCGGGTCCTACAATGAGCAGTTCTTC. Its protein product is CATGSVSGSYNEQFF.

The chain links TRBV4-2 to TRBJ2-1, with 9 bases identical to TRBD2. V gave up 0 bases and J gave up 6 bases; unmatched junction bases: 6. The germline V gene encodes CDR1 LGHNA and CDR2 YNFKEQ. CDR3 length: 16 residues. The CDR3 DNA follows: TGTGCCAGCAGCCAAGATCACGGTAGCGGGAGCAATGAGCAGTTCTTC. Translation gives CASSQDHGSGSNEQFF.

In this sample, this clonotype turned up a few times. This chain links TRBV19 with TRBJ2-5; no definite D call. The CDR3 runs 13 residues. Trimming stripped 3 bases from V and 1 base from J, with 6 bases between. CDR1 is LNHDA, CDR2 SQIVND, per germline (reference sequence). The DNA of the CDR3 is TGTGCCAGTAGTATCCAGAGCCAAGAGACCCAGTACTTC. This sequence encodes CASSIQSQETQYF.

The V gene is TRBV5-1, the J gene TRBJ2-1; 9 nucleotides agree with TRBD1. Per the germline V gene, CDR1 is SGHRS and CDR2 is YFSETQ. V shed 4 bases, J shed 9 bases, and the junction held 11 bases outside the gene matches. The CDR3 spans 15 residues. The CDR3: CASSQIPGQGPEQFF. For the CDR3, the DNA is TGCGCCAGCAGCCAGATACCGGGACAGGGCCCTGAGCAGTTCTTC.

In this sample, this clonotype turned up many times. The V gene is TRBV5-1, the J gene TRBJ2-2; D unresolved. The germline V and J ends were trimmed by 6 bases and 0 bases, with 12 bases remaining between them. CDR3 size: 15 residues. Germline V gene data show CDR1 as SGHRS and CDR2 as YFSETQ. CDR3 DNA: TGCGCCAGCACCCCCTTTTCGACGAACACCGGGGAGCTGTTTTTT. Its translation: CASTPFSTNTGELFF.

In its sample, this clonotype was seen a few times. V is TRBV12-3 or TRBV12-4 and J is TRBJ1-2; the D is unclear. This CDR3 is 10 amino acids long. With 5 bases removed from V and 12 bases from J, the gap between germline ends came to 10 bases. CDR3 protein: CASSLGLHTF. CDR3 DNA: TGTGCCAGCAGTCTAGGTCTCCACACCTTC.

This chain joins TRBV9 and TRBJ2-5, with TRBD2 as a possible D gene (5 bases). The germline V and J ends were trimmed by 0 bases and 8 bases, with 17 bases remaining between them. Germline V gene sequence: CDR1 SGDLS, CDR2 YYNGEE. CDR3 size: 15 residues. CDR3 DNA: TGTGCCAGCAGCGTAGGAGGGTTCTCTCGGGATACCCAGTACTTC. This codes for CASSVGGFSRDTQYF.

This clonotype was counted between two and nine times. The chain is built from TRBV20-1 and TRBJ2-1, with TRBD1 identical over 11 bases. The J segment lost 2 bases and the V segment lost 0 bases, leaving 0 bases of the junction unmatched. The CDR3 runs to 15 residues. CDR1 and CDR2 (germline): DFQATT, SNEGSKA (reference sequence). CDR3 DNA sequence: TGCAGTGCTAGAGAGGACAGGGGGCCCTACAATGAGCAGTTCTTC. Residues: CSAREDRGPYNEQFF.

The V gene is TRBV11-2, the J gene TRBJ1-4; D is uncertain. CDR1 is SGHAT and CDR2 is FQNNGV in the germline V gene. This CDR3 is built from 16 residues. Trimming left V 1 base short and J 1 base short, with 10 bases between. The CDR3 sequence: CASSLGRGLTNEKLFF. The CDR3 region has the DNA TGTGCCAGCAGCTTAGGCCGCGGGTTAACTAATGAAAAACTGTTTTTT. Filled out from reference TRBV11-2 and TRBJ1-4, the complete variable domain reads EAGVAQSPRYKIIEKRQSVAFWCNPISGHATLYWYQQILGQGPKLLIQFQNNGVVDDSQLPKDRFSAERLKGVDSTLKIQPAKLEDSAVYLCASSLGRGLTNEKLFFGSGTQLSVL.

The genes are TRBV6-1 and TRBJ1-5; TRBD1 matches 7 bases. Trimming took 8 bases from V and 6 from J; bases not matched to a gene: 7. Germline assignment: CDR1 MNHNS and CDR2 SASEGT. The CDR3 sequence is 13 residues long. The chain's CDR3 is CASADRAGQPQHF. CDR3 DNA: TGTGCCAGCGCTGACAGGGCGGGTCAGCCCCAGCATTTT.

The genes are TRBV9 and TRBJ2-7; 9 bases align to TRBD2. V lost 0 bases, J lost 1 base, and 5 bases stayed unmatched. Germline CDR1 reads SGDLS; CDR2 reads YYNGEE. The CDR3 totals 16 residues. The CDR3 sequence is CASSVAPSGTSYEQYF. CDR3 nucleotide sequence: TGTGCCAGCAGCGTAGCCCCTAGCGGGACTTCCTACGAGCAGTACTTC.

The chain couples TRBV12-3 or TRBV12-4 to TRBJ2-6; 7 nucleotides agree with TRBD2. This CDR3 contains 15 residues. The junction had 9 bases not matched to a gene; V was cut back by 10 bases and J by 3 bases. The CDR3 loop reads CATGPGLGGANVLTF. Here the CDR3 DNA reads TGTGCCACCGGGCCCGGACTAGGTGGGGCCAACGTCCTGACTTTC.

In its sample, this clonotype was seen a few times. Here the CDR3 DNA reads TGCAGTGCAAGACCGGGACTCACTAAGTCCAATGAGCAGTTCTTC. Translated: CSARPGLTKSNEQFF. This chain links TRBV20-1 with TRBJ2-1, with D perhaps matching TRBD2 (6 bases). CDR1 is DFQATT, CDR2 SNEGSKA, per germline (reference sequence). Trimming cost V 6 bases and J 6 bases, with 21 bases left between them. The CDR3 has 15 amino acids.

This clonotype turned up a few times. The rearrangement links TRBV2 to TRBJ1-1; unclear D gene. V was trimmed by 6 bases and J by 7 bases, leaving 12 bases between them. The CDR3 covers 12 residues. Germline V gene data show CDR1 as SNHLY and CDR2 as FYNNEI. In DNA form, the CDR3 reads TGTGCCAGCAGGAACAGTGGTATTGAAGCTTTCTTT. This translates into CASRNSGIEAFF.

This clonotype was recorded at least ten times. The J gene is TRBJ2-7, the V gene TRBV7-9, with TRBD1 identical over 7 bases. V shed 3 bases, J shed 7 bases, and the junction held 6 bases outside the gene matches. CDR1 is SEHNR, CDR2 FQNEAQ, per germline (reference sequence). This CDR3 region has 13 residues. This chain's CDR3 is CASSFPGQTEQYF. In DNA form, the CDR3 reads TGTGCCAGCAGCTTCCCGGGACAGACAGAGCAGTACTTC.

The J gene is TRBJ1-2, the V gene TRBV30; D might be TRBD1 (6 bases). Germline loops: CDR1 GTSNPN, CDR2 SVGIG (reference sequence). The V end lost 1 base, the J end lost 8 bases, and 11 bases lay between the germline ends. The CDR3 is 12 residues long. The CDR3 DNA reads TGTGCCTGGAGTGCAGGGGTCGGCGGCTACACCTTC. Translating gives CAWSAGVGGYTF.

This chain uses TRBV7-2 with TRBJ2-3, with D tentatively TRBD1 (5 bases). The germline V and J ends were trimmed by 2 bases and 4 bases, with 13 bases remaining between them. The CDR3 spans 15 residues. CDR1 SGHTA and CDR2 FQGNSA come from the germline V gene. DNA of the CDR3: TGTGCCAGCAGCTTAAGTAAGGGGTTAGCAGATACGCAGTATTTT. As protein: CASSLSKGLADTQYF.

This clonotype was detected a few times. The chain uses TRBV10-3 and TRBJ1-1, with D perhaps matching TRBD1 (5 bases). The CDR3 runs to 11 residues. V lost 8 bases, J lost 2 bases, and 6 bases lay in between. Germline V gives CDR1 ENHRY, CDR2 SYGVKD. The CDR3 reads CAIQGNTEAFF. The CDR3 DNA sequence: TGTGCCATCCAGGGAAACACTGAAGCTTTCTTT.

CDR3 coding DNA: TGCGCCAGCAGCTTGGGGGCCTTGAACACTGAAGCTTTCTTT. It codes for CASSLGALNTEAFF. The chain employs TRBV5-1 and TRBJ1-1; the D is unclear. CDR1 and CDR2 (germline): SGHRS, YFSETQ. The germline V and J ends were trimmed by 0 bases and 0 bases, with 6 bases remaining between them. This CDR3 spans 14 amino acids.

This clonotype was observed at least ten times. This chain uses TRBV7-2 with TRBJ1-5; no reliable D call. Trimming pared 5 bases from V and 7 bases from J, leaving 9 bases between. The germline gives CDR1 SGHTA, CDR2 FQGNSA. This CDR3 has 12 amino acids. The CDR3 reads CASSLGLQPQHF. For the CDR3, the DNA is TGTGCCAGCAGCCTGGGGTTACAGCCCCAGCATTTT.

The V call is TRBV5-1, the J call TRBJ2-5; no reliable D call. The V and J ends lost 4 bases and 0 bases respectively, with 10 bases between them. Looked up from germline, CDR1 is SGHRS and CDR2 is YFSETQ. This CDR3 spans 14 amino acids. The CDR3 DNA follows: TGCGCCAGCAGCCTCCCTAGGTACCAAGAGACCCAGTACTTC. Its protein is CASSLPRYQETQYF.

The genes are TRBV6-1 and TRBJ2-7, with 11 bases matching TRBD2. The V and J ends lost 5 bases and 2 bases, in that order; junction bases with no gene match: 14. Germline lookup yields CDR1 MNHNS and CDR2 SASEGT. The CDR3 consists of 18 residues. Written as DNA, the CDR3 is TGTGCCAGCAGTAGGACAGGAGTTCGTAGCGGGAGGGCCTACGAGCAGTACTTC. It encodes CASSRTGVRSGRAYEQYF.

The gene calls are TRBV27 and TRBJ2-3; tentative D call: TRBD1 (5 bases). With 5 bases removed from V and 2 bases from J, the gap between germline ends came to 14 bases. Germline lookup yields CDR1 MNHEY and CDR2 SMNVEV (reference sequence). The CDR3 extends over 15 amino acids. The CDR3 loop reads CASSRWTSFTDTQYF. For the CDR3, the DNA is TGTGCCAGCAGTCGGTGGACATCGTTCACAGATACGCAGTATTTT.